The source of this TCR beta chain is a study of molecular identifiers for immune sequencing clone quantification. From the PCR reads, TCRdb called clonotypes with MiXCR, one entry per CDR3 protein. Here the sample spans about 68,000 distinct CDR3 sequences, 15% to 20% being singletons. Sorting was used to obtain naive CD8 T cells (CD8+CD4-CCR7+CD45RA+). CDR1 is SGHRS, CDR2 YFSETQ, per germline. V shed 1 base and J shed 7 bases, with 7 bases lying between them. This CDR3 has 12 amino acids. This clonotype was counted many times. Material for sequencing was naive CD8+ T cells from blood, with Jurkat cell RNA spiked in. Subset denoted: FACS-sorted CD8+CD4-CCR7+CD45RA+ naive T cells. The rearrangement uses TRBV5-1 and TRBJ2-3; no firm D call. The source is a human donor in good health. Some libraries in this study had Jurkat cell RNA spiked in. CDR3 region: CASSLSEHTQYF. The CDR3 bases are TGCGCCAGCAGCTTGTCGGAGCATACGCAGTATTTT. The complete variable domain, with remaining parts taken from reference TRBV5-1 and TRBJ2-3, reads KAGVTQTPRYLIKTRGQQVTLSCSPISGHRSVSWYQQTPGQGLQFLFEYFSETQRNKGNFPGRFSGRQFSNSRSEMNVSTLELGDSALYLCASSLSEHTQYFGPGTRLTVL.